The entry below describes one TCR beta chain. The antigen remains unidentified. Sequencing was performed with immunoSEQ multiplex PCR; in TCRdb, only in-frame clones are kept and a portion is missing. The sample holds roughly 86,000 clones, around four fifths seen once. Time point reported: blood 4 weeks post-SBRT, at nephrectomy. The treatment here: 15 Gy SBRT to primary tumor, nephrectomy 4 weeks later. These data belong to a study of radiation and T cells in renal cell carcinoma. Study-level findings and limits: Baseline intratumoral clonotype presence is unknown without pretreatment biopsies.

CDR1 and CDR2 from the germline V gene are MGHDK and SYGVNS. This CDR3 has 14 amino acids. Deletions cut 5 bases from V and 2 bases from J, with 13 bases between. The clonotype comes from a man aged 50-60 years with renal cell carcinoma. The rearrangement uses TRBV25-1 and TRBJ2-7; D possibly corresponds to TRBD1 (5 bases). Sequencing was performed on blood, taken from a patient whose treatment included radiotherapy and nephrectomy. The CDR3 DNA is TGTGCCAGCAGTTCCTACAGGAACACCTACGAGCAGTACTTC. It is translated as CASSSYRNTYEQYF.